The present T cell receptor (beta chain) was sequenced within a study of T cell responses to AZD1222 COVID-19 vaccine. TCRdb's copy holds only in-frame clones and misses some; the assay was immunoSEQ multiplex PCR. The sample contains 95,000 to 110,000 clones, 87% of which appear only once. The V and J ends lost 0 bases and 7 bases respectively, with 10 bases between them. The CDR3 sequence is 13 residues long. Germline loops: CDR1 LGHNA, CDR2 YSLEER. This chain links TRBV4-3 with TRBJ2-7; D possibly corresponds to TRBD1 (5 bases). The origin of this receptor is an adult who received the AZD1222 COVID-19 vaccine. This sample comprised peripheral blood, obtained 28 days after the second AZD1222 dose. The CDR3 protein is CASSQDVRVEQYF. The CDR3 nucleotides are TGCGCCAGCAGCCAAGATGTCAGGGTTGAGCAGTACTTC.